A selection of T cell receptor beta chains follows, all from one sample in a study of T-cell reconstitution after alpha-beta-depleted transplantation in children. TCRdb reprocessed the PCR reads with MiXCR, giving one entry per CDR3 protein. The sample contains 250,000 to 400,000 distinct CDR3 sequences, 20% to 30% of which appear only once. Sequences were derived from PBMCs, mostly from graft donor cells, sampled 180 days after TCRalphabeta/CD19-depleted stem cell transplant. The receptors here all came from a male patient younger than 18 who had a stem cell transplant for acute lymphoblastic leukemia, so the T cells may come from the graft donor. The CDR3 runs from the conserved cysteine through the conserved F or W. Each record gives: D gene, clone size, V gene, J gene, CDR3 protein, CDR3 DNA. A D gene is named only where the DNA matches it firmly. Clone size is shown for a subset of rows, as once, few, many or a class of expanded clone.

>NA|many|TRBV5-5|TRBJ2-2
CASSAPTVTGELFF
TGTGCCAGCAGCGCCCCGACAGTTACCGGGGAGCTGTTTTTT
>NA|few|TRBV7-9|TRBJ1-2
CASSFTGVDGYTF
TGTGCCAGCAGCTTTACGGGGGTGGATGGCTACACCTTC
>NA|few|TRBV6-5|TRBJ2-7
CASSSRPRSYEQYF
TGTGCCAGCAGTTCCCGCCCTCGCTCCTACGAGCAGTACTTC
>NA|NA|TRBV7-9|TRBJ2-7
CASSLGAGMGYEQYF
TGTGCCAGCAGCTTAGGGGCAGGGATGGGGTACGAGCAGTACTTC
>TRBD1|NA|TRBV5-4|TRBJ2-3
CASSLLQGVPSTDTQYF
TGTGCCAGCAGCTTGCTTCAGGGGGTCCCTAGCACAGATACGCAGTATTTT
>NA|NA|TRBV27|TRBJ2-7
CASNLWRGPAYEQYF
TGTGCCAGCAACTTATGGAGGGGGCCGGCCTACGAGCAGTACTTC
>TRBD1|many|TRBV27|TRBJ2-5
CASSDLRRTGFQETQYF
TGTGCCAGCAGTGACTTGCGCAGGACAGGCTTCCAAGAGACCCAGTACTTC
>NA|NA|TRBV27|TRBJ1-2
CASRKTDNYGYTF
TGTGCCAGCAGAAAGACAGATAACTATGGCTACACCTTC
>NA|NA|TRBV20-1|TRBJ1-6
CSARGGQGGSSYNSPLHF
TGCAGTGCTAGAGGTGGGCAGGGAGGAAGCTCCTATAATTCACCCCTCCACTTT
>NA|NA|TRBV5-1|TRBJ2-5
CASSLGSLQETQYF
TGCGCCAGCAGCTTGGGCAGTCTCCAAGAGACCCAGTACTTC
>TRBD1|NA|TRBV5-1|TRBJ1-2
CASSSTGGHGYTF
TGCGCCAGCAGCTCGACAGGGGGCCATGGCTACACCTTC
>TRBD2|few|TRBV9|TRBJ2-1
CASSASGRGDNEQFF
TGTGCCAGCAGCGCTAGCGGGAGAGGGGACAATGAGCAGTTCTTC
>NA|few|TRBV5-1|TRBJ2-2
CASSLVGTRGTGELFF
TGCGCCAGCAGCTTGGTAGGGACAAGAGGCACCGGGGAGCTGTTTTTT
>TRBD2|once|TRBV4-1|TRBJ2-7
CASSPDPLAGHEQYF
TGCGCCAGCAGCCCGGACCCACTAGCGGGTCACGAGCAGTACTTC
>TRBD2|few|TRBV7-9|TRBJ2-5
CASSHIAGGRETQYF
TGTGCCAGCAGCCACATAGCGGGGGGCCGGGAGACCCAGTACTTC
>NA|NA|TRBV20-1|TRBJ2-3
CSAIFPRGEDTQYF
TGCAGTGCTATCTTCCCCCGCGGGGAGGATACGCAGTATTTT
>NA|many|TRBV7-9|TRBJ2-1
CAGSRQGDEQFF
TGTGCCGGGTCTAGACAAGGAGATGAGCAGTTCTTC
>NA|NA|TRBV5-1|TRBJ2-7
CASSLSPRTDEQYF
TGCGCCAGCAGCTTGTCCCCGCGCACGGACGAGCAGTACTTC
>NA|NA|TRBV12-3/TRBV12-4|TRBJ2-3
CASSLYRSSSDTQYF
TGTGCCAGCAGTTTATACCGCTCTAGCTCAGATACGCAGTATTTT
>NA|NA|TRBV10-3|TRBJ2-7
CAISDVRGSRDEQYF
TGTGCCATCAGTGACGTGAGGGGTTCTAGGGACGAGCAGTACTTC
>TRBD2|NA|TRBV11-1|TRBJ2-7
CASSLMVLREGLHQRYEQYF
TGTGCCAGCAGCTTAATGGTGTTGCGGGAGGGCCTCCATCAACGCTACGAGCAGTACTTC
>NA|NA|TRBV20-1|TRBJ2-1
CSARVDGSPKYNEKFF
TGCAGTGCTAGAGTGGACGGGAGTCCGAAATACAATGAGAAGTTCTTC
>TRBD2|few|TRBV7-2|TRBJ2-3
CASSLNRREVADTQYF
TGTGCCAGCAGCTTAAACCGGCGGGAGGTTGCAGATACGCAGTATTTT
>TRBD1|NA|TRBV6-2/TRBV6-3|TRBJ2-7
CASGQVALEQYF
TGTGCCAGCGGACAGGTAGCTCTCGAGCAGTACTTC
>TRBD1|NA|TRBV5-1|TRBJ2-7
CASSSRDRGSEQYF
TGCGCCAGCAGCTCGCGCGACAGGGGTTCCGAGCAGTACTTC
>NA|NA|TRBV29-1|TRBJ2-1
CSALGPGGHNEQFF
TGCAGCGCCCTGGGGCCCGGGGGCCACAATGAGCAGTTCTTC
>NA|NA|TRBV20-1|TRBJ2-7
CSARRGPYEQYF
TGCAGTGCTAGACGGGGCCCTTACGAGCAGTACTTC
>NA|NA|TRBV7-6|TRBJ2-7
CASSLGSGLSYEQYF
TGTGCCAGCAGCTTAGGTTCAGGCCTATCCTACGAGCAGTACTTC
>NA|few|TRBV5-1|TRBJ2-3
CASSFDRYTQYF
TGCGCCAGCAGTTTCGATCGGTATACGCAGTATTTT
>NA|NA|TRBV11-3|TRBJ2-5
CASSYRGREETQYF
TGTGCCAGCAGCTACCGGGGCAGAGAAGAGACCCAGTACTTC
>TRBD1|NA|TRBV15|TRBJ2-5
CATSTWDSTPPETQYF
TGTGCCACCAGCACGTGGGACAGCACCCCCCCAGAGACCCAGTACTTC
>NA|NA|TRBV20-1|TRBJ2-7
CSARDWPGADLYEQYF
TGCAGTGCTAGAGATTGGCCAGGGGCCGACCTCTACGAGCAGTACTTC
>NA|NA|TRBV7-9|TRBJ2-1
CASSTCRDEQFF
TGTGCCAGCAGCACGTGCAGGGATGAGCAGTTCTTC